This note documents a single T cell receptor (beta chain) sequence. The data belong to a study of CD8 T cells in ankylosing spondylitis. TCRdb analysed the 5' RACE reads with MiXCR anew, one entry per CDR3 protein. This repertoire shows roughly 180,000 distinct CDR3 sequences, around 13% found once; its top ten account for more than 15%. The CDR3 covers 14 residues. CDR1 and CDR2 from the germline V gene are WNHNN and SYGVQD (reference sequence). V lost 4 bases and J lost 4, with 10 bases in between. This sequence originates from a male donor with ankylosing spondylitis or in good health (not recorded which). The rearrangement uses TRBV10-1 and TRBJ2-2; D gene uncertain. The sequencing sample was made of blood, either unsorted or a sorted T cell fraction (not recorded which). The CDR3 protein is CASSGGFLTGELFF. CDR3 coding DNA: TGCGCCAGCAGTGGGGGTTTTCTCACCGGGGAGCTGTTTTTT.